One sample yielded the 19 T cell receptor beta chains listed below, sequenced in a study of Ad26.COV2.S vaccination and SARS-CoV-2 variants. Regarding treatment: some 20 received Ad26.COV2.S at low or high dose, single or two shots; about 5 received placebo; per-sample allocation not given. The samples were gathered on day 63 after the first injection of vaccine or placebo. The assay was immunoSEQ multiplex PCR, and TCRdb's table has in-frame clones only and misses some. The table shows fewer than 500,000 clones, with 75% to 95% occurring only once. This specimen consisted of peripheral blood, obtained in a trial of Ad26.COV2.S vaccine versus placebo. Receptors were obtained from a person between 18 and 60 years old who received the Ad26.COV2.S COVID-19 vaccine or a placebo.

The chain uses TRBV18 and TRBJ1-2; D is uncertain. The germline V gene encodes CDR1 KGHSH and CDR2 LQKENI. V was shortened by 2 bases and J by 4 bases, with 8 bases between the two germline ends. CDR3 length: 13 residues. Here the CDR3 reads CASSPTEIYGYTF. The DNA for the CDR3 is TGTGCCAGCTCACCAACGGAGATCTATGGCTACACCTTC.

The chain is built from TRBV27 and TRBJ1-4, with D perhaps matching TRBD1 (5 bases). CDR3 length: 15 residues. Germline V gene lookup returns CDR1 MNHEY and CDR2 SMNVEV (reference sequence). V was trimmed by 0 bases and J by 7 bases, leaving 12 bases between them. The CDR3, as DNA: TGTGCCAGCAGTTTATCCGTCGGCGGGGGTGAAAAACTGTTTTTT. It yields the protein CASSLSVGGGEKLFF. Drawing the rest from reference TRBV27 and TRBJ1-4, the complete variable domain is EAQVTQNPRYLITVTGKKLTVTCSQNMNHEYMSWYRQDPGLGLRQIYYSMNVEVTDKGDVPEGYKVSRKEKRNFPLILESPSPNQTSLYFCASSLSVGGGEKLFFGSGTQLSVL.

The V and J genes are TRBV10-2 and TRBJ2-7; 8 nucleotides line up with TRBD2. Germline V CDR1 and CDR2: WSHSY, SAAADI. V gave up 4 bases and J gave up 1 base; unmatched junction bases: 3. This CDR3 is built from 14 residues. The CDR3 spells CASSVAGGSYEQYF. The CDR3 nucleotides read TGCGCCAGCAGTGTGGCGGGGGGATCCTACGAGCAGTACTTC.

The chain uses TRBV7-2 and TRBJ1-2; maybe TRBD1 (6 bases). The CDR3 spans 18 residues. The germline V gene has CDR1 SGHTA and CDR2 FQGNSA. V shed 2 bases and J shed 2 bases, with 21 bases lying between them. The CDR3 coding sequence is TGTGCCAGCAGCTTAACCGGGGGATTGGAAGGGACAAACTATGGCTACACCTTC. As protein: CASSLTGGLEGTNYGYTF. Full variable domain (rest looked up from reference TRBV7-2 and TRBJ1-2): GAGVSQSPSNKVTEKGKDVELRCDPISGHTALYWYRQSLGQGLEFLIYFQGNSAPDKSGLPSDRFSAERTGGSVSTLTIQRTQQEDSAVYLCASSLTGGLEGTNYGYTFGSGTRLTVV.

This rearrangement joins TRBV2 to TRBJ2-3, with D perhaps matching TRBD1 (6 bases). The CDR3 length is 15 residues. V gave up 5 bases and J gave up 0 bases, with 12 bases separating them. CDR1 and CDR2 (germline): SNHLY, FYNNEI. CDR3 protein: CASSSAGTSTDTQYF. The CDR3 coding sequence is TGTGCCAGCAGTTCCGCCGGGACAAGCACAGATACGCAGTATTTT.

The V call is TRBV30, the J call TRBJ2-4; D is undetermined. CDR3 length: 12 residues. Germline CDR1 reads GTSNPN; CDR2 reads SVGIG (reference sequence). V gave up 0 bases and J gave up 6 bases, with 6 bases separating them. The DNA for the CDR3 is TGTGCCTGGAGTGTATCGACAAACATTCAGTACTTC. Amino acid sequence: CAWSVSTNIQYF.

The rearrangement uses TRBV5-1 and TRBJ2-1; TRBD2 matches at 11 bases. The CDR3 totals 17 residues. Germline V gene lookup returns CDR1 SGHRS and CDR2 YFSETQ. V lost 2 bases, J lost 3 bases, and 7 bases stayed unmatched. Written as DNA, the CDR3 is TGCGCCAGCAGCTTCCCGACTAGCGGGATAAGCTACAATGAGCAGTTCTTC. Translating it yields CASSFPTSGISYNEQFF. The complete variable domain, with remaining parts taken from reference TRBV5-1 and TRBJ2-1, reads KAGVTQTPRYLIKTRGQQVTLSCSPISGHRSVSWYQQTPGQGLQFLFEYFSETQRNKGNFPGRFSGRQFSNSRSEMNVSTLELGDSALYLCASSFPTSGISYNEQFFGPGTRLTVL.

The J gene is TRBJ1-3, the V gene TRBV5-6, with D maybe TRBD1 (5 bases). CDR3 length: 19 residues. Trimming left V 3 bases short and J 0 bases short, with 22 bases between. Germline V gene data show CDR1 as SGHDT and CDR2 as YYEEEE. CDR3 nucleotides: TGTGCCAGCAGCTATCTAATCAATAGGGGATCACTCTCTGGAAACACCATATATTTT. Protein: CASSYLINRGSLSGNTIYF.

The V call is TRBV7-8, the J call TRBJ2-2, with 7 bases identical to TRBD2. Germline CDR1 reads SGHVS; CDR2 reads FQNEAQ. Germline trimming cut 1 base from V and 6 bases from J; bases unmatched to any gene: 14. This CDR3 spans 18 amino acids. CDR3 in DNA: TGTGCCAGCAGCTTAGAGGCCCCTTGGACTAGACCTCCCGGGGAGCTGTTTTTT. The encoded protein is CASSLEAPWTRPPGELFF.

The chain is built from TRBV12-3 or TRBV12-4 and TRBJ1-2; 7 bases match TRBD1. J gave up 7 bases and V 5 bases, and 7 bases lay outside the gene matches. The CDR3 loop spans 13 amino acids. CDR3 in amino acids: CASSTRDSGGYTF. In DNA form, the CDR3 reads TGTGCCAGCAGTACCAGGGACAGCGGTGGCTACACCTTC.

V and J are TRBV30 and TRBJ2-5; 7 nucleotides match TRBD2. The CDR3 consists of 14 residues. Germline lookup yields CDR1 GTSNPN and CDR2 SVGIG (reference sequence). The trim removed 0 bases at V and 4 bases at J, leaving 5 bases unmatched. Here the CDR3 DNA reads TGTGCCTGGAGTGTGTCTAGCGGAGGAGAGACCCAGTACTTC. Residues: CAWSVSSGGETQYF.

This clone appeared a single time. V is TRBV7-9 and J is TRBJ2-1; D may be TRBD2 (5 bases). Trimming pared 4 bases from V and 7 bases from J, leaving 14 bases between. The CDR3 totals 14 residues. Germline loops: CDR1 SEHNR, CDR2 FQNEAQ (reference sequence). CDR3 residues: CASSSRTPTNEQFF. CDR3 bases: TGTGCCAGCAGCTCCCGGACTCCTACGAATGAGCAGTTCTTC.

This clone was detected ten times or more. V and J are TRBV24-1 and TRBJ2-7; D remains ambiguous. The V end lost 3 bases, the J end lost 2 bases, and 4 bases lay between the germline ends. The germline V gene has CDR1 KGHDR and CDR2 SFDVKD. CDR3 length equals 12 residues. The CDR3 reads CATSDETYEQYF. Here the CDR3 DNA reads TGTGCCACCAGTGATGAGACCTACGAGCAGTACTTC.

The rearrangement uses TRBV4-1 and TRBJ1-2; 9 nucleotides line up with TRBD1. This CDR3 has 16 residues. V shed 1 base and J 1 base; nucleotides not matched to a gene: 4. In germline, CDR1 is MGHRA, CDR2 YSYEKL. CDR3 bases: TGCGCCAGCAGCCAAGGACAGGGGGTGAATAACTATGGCTACACCTTC. Encoded protein: CASSQGQGVNNYGYTF.

This clone was seen just once. This chain connects TRBV4-1 to TRBJ2-7; 8 positions agree with TRBD1. The CDR3 spans 17 residues. J gave up 0 bases and V 2 bases, and 9 bases lay outside the gene matches. Germline CDR1 and CDR2: MGHRA and YSYEKL. The CDR3 sequence is CASSQPLGQDSSYEQYF. For the CDR3, the DNA is TGCGCCAGCAGCCAACCTCTGGGACAGGATAGCTCCTACGAGCAGTACTTC.

The chain is built from TRBV6-5 and TRBJ1-1; 8 bases match TRBD1. The germline gives CDR1 MNHEY, CDR2 SVGAGI. This CDR3 has 14 amino acids. V shed 5 bases, J shed 3 bases, and the junction held 5 bases outside the gene matches. The CDR3 DNA sequence: TGTGCCAGCAGTCGCAGGACAGGGTACACTGAAGCTTTCTTT. As protein: CASSRRTGYTEAFF.

This chain uses TRBV19 with TRBJ2-2, with D perhaps TRBD2 (6 bases). V lost 3 bases, J lost 0 bases, and 11 bases lay in between. Germline CDR1 LNHDA, CDR2 SQIVND (reference sequence). CDR3 length: 16 residues. CDR3 residues: CASSIWGGPNTGELFF. CDR3 in DNA: TGTGCCAGTAGTATTTGGGGAGGCCCGAACACCGGGGAGCTGTTTTTT. Full variable domain (missing parts from reference TRBV19 and TRBJ2-2): DGGITQSPKYLFRKEGQNVTLSCEQNLNHDAMYWYRQDPGQGLRLIYYSQIVNDFQKGDIAEGYSVSREKKESFPLTVTSAQKNPTAFYLCASSIWGGPNTGELFFGEGSRLTVL.

The chain links TRBV5-1 to TRBJ2-1; 9 bases are a match to TRBD1. This CDR3 is 14 amino acids long. V gave up 1 base and J gave up 7 bases; unmatched junction bases: 3. Germline V lookup: CDR1 SGHRS, CDR2 YFSETQ. The CDR3 region is CASSLNRGRNEQFF. The CDR3 DNA is TGCGCCAGCAGCTTGAACAGGGGGCGTAATGAGCAGTTCTTC.

The V call is TRBV7-2, the J call TRBJ2-7; D gene uncertain. CDR3 length: 14 amino acids. Germline loops: CDR1 SGHTA, CDR2 FQGNSA. V lost 5 bases, J lost 6 bases, and 17 bases lay in between. The CDR3 is CASSPTLTNFEQYF. The CDR3 DNA sequence: TGTGCCAGCAGCCCCACCCTAACCAATTTCGAGCAGTACTTC.